The sequence of this TCR beta chain was determined in a study of T cell clonotyping in hematopoietic cell transplantation. Overall study findings and caveats: Pathologically expanded recipient clonotypes increased progressively from day 30 to day 180 as diversity fell. At the given depth, recipient repertoires were over 95% de novo clonotypes.

Time point reported: recipient sample about 28 days before transplant, after cytoreduction. Clones were sequenced by immunoSEQ multiplex PCR, and TCRdb holds only the in-frame ones, with some missing. Of about 36,000 clones in the sample, roughly 94% were seen once. Germline values: CDR1 MGHRA, CDR2 YSYEKL. CDR3 length: 14 residues. V lost 2 bases and J 3 bases, leaving 11 bases between the germline ends. With respect to this clone: Its antigen is still unknown.

Specimen: peripheral blood mononuclear cells, collected before stem cell transplant. The rearrangement links TRBV4-1 to TRBJ2-7; no reliable D call. The receptor was isolated from a man aged 35 to 55 with chronic myeloid leukemia. Some clones in this sample may be carry-over from other donors' samples. The DNA for the CDR3 is TGCGCCAGCAGCCAATACTCCGGAAGCTACGAGCAGTACTTC. Encoded protein: CASSQYSGSYEQYF.